Listed below are T cell receptor beta chains from one sample, sequenced in a study of CD8+CD57+ T cells in acquired aplastic anemia. Each CDR3 protein gets one entry after TCRdb re-called the reads with MiXCR. The table includes approximately 190,000 distinct CDR3 sequences, roughly half detected once. Material: sorted CD4+, CD8+, or CD8+CD57+ T cells (not recorded which) from PBMCs. Every receptor here comes from a human donor with aplastic anemia. Both conserved end residues are trimmed from each CDR3. Each record gives: V gene, J gene, clone size, CDR3 protein. The size field is filled for only some rows; it gives once, few, many or a size class.

TRBV24-1	TRBJ2-5	few	ATSTGVQETQY
TRBV15	TRBJ1-2	many	ATSREWTEYGYT
TRBV19	TRBJ2-7	.	ASSMGLAGLYEQY
TRBV7-8	TRBJ2-5	few	ASSLLPWGAQYQETQY
TRBV6-1	TRBJ2-1	.	ASSDLGGTRGSEQF
TRBV12-3/TRBV12-4	TRBJ1-3	many	ASRQGSGNTIY
TRBV7-9	TRBJ2-3	many	ASSPGQTSTDTQY
TRBV28	TRBJ1-2	.	ASSYSWASGYT
TRBV4-1	TRBJ1-1	many	ASSQPQMNTEAF
TRBV7-2	TRBJ1-2	many	ASSVDGLYGYT